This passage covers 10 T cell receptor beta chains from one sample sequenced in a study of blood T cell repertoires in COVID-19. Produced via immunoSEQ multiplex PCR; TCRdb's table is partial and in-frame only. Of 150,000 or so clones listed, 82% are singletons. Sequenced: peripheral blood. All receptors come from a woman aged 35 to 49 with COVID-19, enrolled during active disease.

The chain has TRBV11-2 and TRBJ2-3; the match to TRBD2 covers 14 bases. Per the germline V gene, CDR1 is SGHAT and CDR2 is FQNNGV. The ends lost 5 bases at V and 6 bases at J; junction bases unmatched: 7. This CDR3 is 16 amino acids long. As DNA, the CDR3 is TGTGCCAGCAGCCCCCGACTAGCGGGAGGGTATGATACGCAGTATTTT. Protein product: CASSPRLAGGYDTQYF.

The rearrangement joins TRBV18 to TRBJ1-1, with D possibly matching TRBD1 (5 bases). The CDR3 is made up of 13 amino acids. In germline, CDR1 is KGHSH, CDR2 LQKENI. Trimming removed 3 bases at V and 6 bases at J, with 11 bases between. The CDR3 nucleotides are TGTGCCAGCTCACCGGAGGGGAAGGCTGAAGCTTTCTTT. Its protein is CASSPEGKAEAFF.

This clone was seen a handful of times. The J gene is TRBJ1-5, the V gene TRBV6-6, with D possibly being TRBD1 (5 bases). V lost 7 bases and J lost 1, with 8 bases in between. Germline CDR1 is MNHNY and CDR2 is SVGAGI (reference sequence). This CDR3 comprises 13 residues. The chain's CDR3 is CASTRQSNQPQHF. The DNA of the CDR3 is TGTGCCAGCACCCGACAGAGCAATCAGCCCCAGCATTTT.

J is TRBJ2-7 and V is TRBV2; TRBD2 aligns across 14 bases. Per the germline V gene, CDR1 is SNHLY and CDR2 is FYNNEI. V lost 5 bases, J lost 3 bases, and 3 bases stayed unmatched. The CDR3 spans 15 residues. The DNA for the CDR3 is TGTGCCAGCAGTTCTGGACTAGCGGGGGGCTACGAGCAGTACTTC. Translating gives CASSSGLAGGYEQYF. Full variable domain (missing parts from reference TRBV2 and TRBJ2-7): EPEVTQTPSHQVTQMGQEVILRCVPISNHLYFYWYRQILGQKVEFLVSFYNNEISEKSEIFDDQFSVERPDGSNFTLKIRSTKLEDSAMYFCASSSGLAGGYEQYFGPGTRLTVT.

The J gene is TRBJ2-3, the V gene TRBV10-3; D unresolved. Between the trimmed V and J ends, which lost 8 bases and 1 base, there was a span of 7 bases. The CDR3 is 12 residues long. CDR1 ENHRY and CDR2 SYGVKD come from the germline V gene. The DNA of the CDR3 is TGTGCCATCGCGATGGGCACAGATACGCAGTATTTT. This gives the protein CAIAMGTDTQYF.

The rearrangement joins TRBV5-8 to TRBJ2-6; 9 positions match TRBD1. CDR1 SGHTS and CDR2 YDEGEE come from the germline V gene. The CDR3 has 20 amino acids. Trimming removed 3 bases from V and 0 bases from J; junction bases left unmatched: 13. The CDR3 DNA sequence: TGTGCCAGCAGCTGGGCCCCCGGGACAGGGAGGGGCTCTGGGGCCAACGTCCTGACTTTC. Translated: CASSWAPGTGRGSGANVLTF.

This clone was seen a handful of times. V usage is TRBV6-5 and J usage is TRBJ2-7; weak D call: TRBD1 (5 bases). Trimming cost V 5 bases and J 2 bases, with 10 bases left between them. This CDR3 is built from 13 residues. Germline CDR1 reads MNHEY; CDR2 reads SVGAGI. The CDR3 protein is CASSHRGPYEQYV. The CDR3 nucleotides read TGTGCCAGCAGTCATAGGGGCCCCTACGAGCAGTACGTC.

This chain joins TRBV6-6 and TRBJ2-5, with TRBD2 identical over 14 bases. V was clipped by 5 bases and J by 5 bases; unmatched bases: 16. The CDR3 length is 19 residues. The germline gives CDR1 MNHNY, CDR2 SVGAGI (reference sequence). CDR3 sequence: CASSRSSGWGLAGEETQYF. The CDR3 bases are TGTGCCAGCAGTCGATCCTCGGGCTGGGGACTAGCGGGGGAGGAGACCCAGTACTTC.

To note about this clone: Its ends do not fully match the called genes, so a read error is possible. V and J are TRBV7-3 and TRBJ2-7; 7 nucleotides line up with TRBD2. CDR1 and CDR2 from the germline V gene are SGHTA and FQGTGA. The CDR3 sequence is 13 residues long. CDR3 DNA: TGTGCCAGCAGCCTAACTAGCGACGGCGAGCAGTACTTC. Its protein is CASSLTSDGEQYF.

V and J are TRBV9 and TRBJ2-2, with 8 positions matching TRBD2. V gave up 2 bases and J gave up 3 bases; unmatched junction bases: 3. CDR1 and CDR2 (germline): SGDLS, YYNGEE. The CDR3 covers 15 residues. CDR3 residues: CASSVSGVDTGELFF. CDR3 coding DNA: TGTGCCAGCAGCGTTAGCGGGGTTGACACCGGGGAGCTGTTTTTT. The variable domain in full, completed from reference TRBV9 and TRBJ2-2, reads DSGVTQTPKHLITATGQRVTLRCSPRSGDLSVYWYQQSLDQGLQFLIQYYNGEERAKGNILERFSAQQFPDLHSELNLSSLELGDSALYFCASSVSGVDTGELFFGEGSRLTVL.